Listed below are T cell receptor beta chains from one sample, sequenced in a study of cytomegalovirus exposure and HLA in healthy donors. Assay: immunoSEQ multiplex PCR; the TCRdb copy retains only in-frame clones and omits some. The table has tens of thousands of clones, roughly 60% seen once. Sample: PBMCs. All receptors derive from a woman between 50 and 59 years old in good health and CMV-seropositive. Both conserved end residues are part of each CDR3. The D gene is left open where the match is weak. Size is omitted from some rows. Given values are once, few, many or a class for expanded clones.

clone_size,cdr3_length,d_call,j_call,v_call,cdr3_nt,cdr3_aa
.,14,TRBD1,TRBJ1-4,TRBV4-1,TGCGCCAGCAGCCAAGGGACAGGGGATGAAAAACTGTTTTTT,CASSQGTGDEKLFF
.,17,TRBD1,TRBJ1-4,TRBV25-1,TGTGCCAGCAGTTCTCCGGGACAGGGCGGCACTAATGAAAAACTGTTTTTT,CASSSPGQGGTNEKLFF
.,12,.,TRBJ2-2,TRBV7-2,TGTGCCAGCAGCTTCGGGACCGGGGAGCTGTTTTTT,CASSFGTGELFF
.,13,.,TRBJ1-2,TRBV2,TGTGCCAGCAGTGAGGGGGCTGGCTATGGCTACACCTTC,CASSEGAGYGYTF
.,14,TRBD1,TRBJ1-6,TRBV2,TGTGCCAGCAGCGCGGGACAGGGGAGGTCACCCCTCCACTTT,CASSAGQGRSPLHF
.,14,TRBD1,TRBJ1-1,TRBV6-5,TGTGCCAGCAGTTACGGACAGGGGGACACTGAAGCTTTCTTT,CASSYGQGDTEAFF
.,15,.,TRBJ1-2,TRBV4-1,TGCGCCAGCAGCCAAGAAACAGGAATTAACTATGGCTACACCTTC,CASSQETGINYGYTF
once,15,.,TRBJ1-1,TRBV5-4,TGTGCCAGCAGCCGCGATTCAGGACAGCTCACTGAAGCTTTCTTT,CASSRDSGQLTEAFF
few,15,TRBD1,TRBJ2-1,TRBV5-6,TGTGCCAGCAGCCTCATGGCCGGGACAGACAATGAGCAGTTCTTC,CASSLMAGTDNEQFF
.,11,.,TRBJ1-2,TRBV27,TGTGCCAGCAGCTCAGGACAAGGCTACACCTTC,CASSSGQGYTF
.,15,TRBD1,TRBJ1-4,TRBV5-1,TGCGCCAGCAGCTTGGGACAGGGGGCAGCGGAAAAACTGTTTTTT,CASSLGQGAAEKLFF
.,16,TRBD2,TRBJ2-1,TRBV10-3,TGTGCCATCAGTGGGACTAGCGGATACTCCTACAATGAGCAGTTCTTC,CAISGTSGYSYNEQFF
.,15,TRBD1,TRBJ2-2,TRBV9,TGTGCCAGCGGCCACAGGGGGCCGGACACCGGGGAGCTGTTTTTT,CASGHRGPDTGELFF
.,15,.,TRBJ1-1,TRBV6-5,TGTGCCAGCAGTGCACAGAGATTTATGAACACTGAAGCTTTCTTT,CASSAQRFMNTEAFF
.,15,TRBD1,TRBJ2-7,TRBV6-1,TGTGCCAGCAGTGACCGACAGGGGGCTGCCTACGAGCAGTACTTC,CASSDRQGAAYEQYF
.,13,.,TRBJ1-6,TRBV6-6,TGTGCCGCCTCCGGGACACAAAATTCACCCCTCCACTTT,CAASGTQNSPLHF
few,15,.,TRBJ1-4,TRBV11-2,TGTGCCAGCAGCATCGGTACAGGGTTTAATGAAAAACTGTTTTTT,CASSIGTGFNEKLFF
.,14,.,TRBJ2-2,TRBV6-5,TGTGCCAGCAGTAGATCGGGGGACACCGGGGAGCTGTTTTTT,CASSRSGDTGELFF
.,12,.,TRBJ1-1,TRBV6-6,TGTGCCAGCTGGGGACAGAACACTGAAGCTTTCTTT,CASWGQNTEAFF
.,15,.,TRBJ1-1,TRBV10-1,TGCGCCAGCAGTGAGTCTATCGGAGGGCAAAGTGAAGCTTTCTTT,CASSESIGGQSEAFF
.,14,TRBD1,TRBJ1-5,TRBV7-9,TGTGCCAGCAGCTCCTCAGGGGGGAATCAGCCCCAGCATTTT,CASSSSGGNQPQHF
.,15,.,TRBJ1-2,TRBV4-2,TGTGCCAGCAGCTCGTTGACTCAGCCGAACTATGGCTACACCTTC,CASSSLTQPNYGYTF
.,14,.,TRBJ2-7,TRBV7-6,TGTGCCAGCAGCTTAGCGGGAGGTTCGGGCGAGCAGTACTTC,CASSLAGGSGEQYF
.,19,.,TRBJ2-3,TRBV9,TGTGCCAGCAGCCCCAGAGGGTGGGGGACAAAGGGCTACCCAGATACGCAGTATTTT,CASSPRGWGTKGYPDTQYF
.,12,TRBD1,TRBJ1-4,TRBV28,TGTGCCAGCCAGGGGGCAAGGGAAAAACTGTTTTTT,CASQGAREKLFF
once,17,TRBD2,TRBJ2-3,TRBV7-6,TGTGCCAGCAGCCCTTCGACTAGCGGGGGGGCCGCTGATACGCAGTATTTT,CASSPSTSGGAADTQYF
.,12,.,TRBJ1-1,TRBV7-2,TGTGCCAGCAGTGCTCCGGGACTCGAAGCTTTCTTT,CASSAPGLEAFF